This T cell receptor (beta chain) was observed in a study of cytomegalovirus exposure and HLA in healthy donors. The PCR was carried out with 60 Vbeta primers and 13 Jbeta primers. Sequencing used immunoSEQ multiplex PCR; TCRdb keeps in-frame clones, though not all of them. The sample has roughly 100,000 clones, around 70% seen once; the top ten hold about 3.5%. Study-wide findings and caveats: Data from an earlier analysis indicated that most TCR beta V segments were productive either about 87% or about 30% of the time. A later analysis found that most CMV-associated TCR beta chains appeared HLA-restricted. Reportedly, a later analysis found an Asian-associated ancestry cluster had fewer N-insertions than the approximately 670-donor mean.

About this clone: Its antigen is still unknown.

The sequenced sample consisted of PBMCs. The origin of this receptor is a man aged 25 to 45 in good health and CMV-seronegative.

In nucleotides, the CDR3 is TGTGCCAGCAGCTTAGCGAGGACTCCCGGTTACAATGAGCAGTTCTTC. It yields the protein CASSLARTPGYNEQFF. This chain links TRBV7-2 with TRBJ2-1; maybe TRBD2 (5 bases). The length of the CDR3 is 16 residues. Germline V CDR1 and CDR2: SGHTA, FQGNSA. V was shortened by 0 bases and J by 4 bases, with 13 bases between the two germline ends.